This record covers a single TCR beta chain. Clones were sequenced by immunoSEQ multiplex PCR, and TCRdb holds only the in-frame ones, with some missing. The sample has hundreds of thousands of clones, approximately 86% seen once; the top ten hold 1.3%. The data originate from a study of blood T cell repertoires in COVID-19. About the research overall: The origin of the acute and convalescent COVID-19 samples was the United States, Italy and Spain.

The length of the CDR3 is 12 residues. V lost 3 bases to trimming and J lost 6 bases, with 6 bases between them. This chain links TRBV12-3 or TRBV12-4 with TRBJ2-1, with a tentative D call TRBD2 (6 bases). What was sequenced was peripheral blood. This sequence originates from a man aged 70-80 years with acute or convalescent COVID-19. The CDR3 loop reads CASSLGGNEQFF. The CDR3 DNA is TGTGCCAGCAGTTTGGGGGGCAATGAGCAGTTCTTC.